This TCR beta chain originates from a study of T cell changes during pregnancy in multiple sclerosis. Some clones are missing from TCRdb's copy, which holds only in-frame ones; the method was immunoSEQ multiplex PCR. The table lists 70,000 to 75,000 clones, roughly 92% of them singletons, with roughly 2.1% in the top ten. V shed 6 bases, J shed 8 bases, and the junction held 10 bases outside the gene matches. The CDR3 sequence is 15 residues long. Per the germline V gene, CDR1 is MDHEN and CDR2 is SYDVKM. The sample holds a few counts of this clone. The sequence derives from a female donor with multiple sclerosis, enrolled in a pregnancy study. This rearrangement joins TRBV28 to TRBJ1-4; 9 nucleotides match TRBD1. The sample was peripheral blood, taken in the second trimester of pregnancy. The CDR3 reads CASRPRDREREKLFF. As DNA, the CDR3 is TGTGCCAGCAGACCCCGGGACAGGGAGCGCGAAAAACTGTTTTTT.